This TCR beta chain was obtained from a study of T cells and Merkel cell carcinoma outcomes (dated by TCRdb to 2019 to 2021). Regarding the research as a whole: The study looked at whether the tumor T-cell repertoire and T-cell density could predict clinical outcome in patients with Merkel cell carcinoma.

Including cysteine and phenylalanine, the CDR3 has 11 amino acids. Only the CDR3 portion is preserved as DNA: 33 bases, with reading frame beginning at the first base. CDR1 and CDR2 are drawn from the germline V gene (reference sequence): MNHNY, SVGAGI. V is pared back by 5 bases and J by 1 base, with 2 bases lying between the germline termini. The paper as a whole reports these results and caveats: Clinical outcomes in Merkel cell carcinoma patients were reported to be predicted by T-cell repertoire features combined with T-cell density.

A note on this clone: Its antigen is still unknown. Per-nucleotide qualities are absent, and no much larger clonotype sits a single base away.

Library prep was done by the immunoSEQ multiplex PCR assay. The clones in this table, taken by TCRdb from immuneACCESS, are in-frame only. Not every clone is retained; where verified, under half of the shortfall comes from an unresolved V gene, and the cause of the rest is unknown. A total of 11,000 to 15,000 clones appear in this sample, more than 90% of them only once. Approximately 2% of the sample rests with the top ten. The samples were obtained from people who had Merkel cell carcinoma. The clonotype comes from a human donor with Merkel cell carcinoma. The sample consisted of tumor tissue from Merkel cell carcinoma. The chain is made from TRBV6-6 and TRBJ1-1; the D gene remains uncertain. The CDR3: CASSPNTEAFF. The DNA sequence is as follows: TGTGCCAGCAGTCCGAACACTGAAGCTTTCTTT.